The clone carrying this TCR beta chain appeared a few times. The antigen remains unidentified. These data belong to a study of post-analysis software for immune sequencing data. Across the whole study: The courses of disease that were included comprised relapsing-remitting, secondary progressive and progressive-relapsing multiple sclerosis.

Findings and caveats of the study: TRBV5-6, TRBV5-1 and TRBV20-1 were among roughly 5 TRBV segments more frequent in patients than controls. For normalized Chao1 diversity, multiple sclerosis patients scored significantly lower than controls did. Those samples that were prepared in the same batch co-clustered strongly by F measure.

Built from TCR beta cDNA, the libraries had unique molecular identifiers in them. A single record per CDR3 protein comes from TCRdb applying MiXCR to the PCR reads. This table has 380,000 or so distinct CDR3 sequences, around 33% appearing once. J gave up 5 bases and V 2 bases, and 9 bases lay outside the gene matches. The germline V gene has CDR1 SGDLS and CDR2 YYNGEE. The length of the CDR3 is 16 residues. V gene TRBV9 combines with J gene TRBJ2-7; 11 bases map to TRBD1. The specimen sequenced was blood. The sequence derives from a girl aged 10-17 years with multiple sclerosis. The CDR3 region is CASSVSRGTGGHEQYF. The CDR3 coding sequence is TGTGCCAGCAGCGTGAGCCGCGGGACAGGGGGTCACGAGCAGTACTTC.